This TCR beta chain originates from a study of low-dose radiotherapy and immunotherapy resistance in tumors (dated by TCRdb to between 2022 and 2023). About the full investigation: Cohort 1 received 0.5 Gy per fraction every 2 weeks, with a prescribed total PTV dose of 6.5 Gy. Cohort 2 received 1 Gy per fraction every two weeks, with a total of 13 Gy over 26 weeks. Patients were given nivolumab as a 240 mg flat dose every two weeks and ipilimumab at 1 mg/kg every six weeks, with both drugs delivered intravenously. Cyclophosphamide 200 mg/m2 was given intravenously every two weeks, one day before each radiation and immunotherapy administration. Patients took aspirin 300 mg orally once daily for four cycles, starting on cycle 1 day 1. The trial did not randomize participants into treatment groups. Eight patients were included in the translational analysis: three from the first dose cohort and the first five from the second dose cohort.

The label giving this sample's time point can be read as: before trial treatment. The donors took part in RACIN, a single-arm, phase I, dose-escalation trial that combined nivolumab, ipilimumab, aspirin, low-dose cyclophosphamide and low-dose radiotherapy. To be eligible, a patient needed to have an advanced solid tumor that was TIL-negative. This clonotype appeared many times. Its antigen remains unidentified. Per-base quality was not reported, and no clone a single base away is much larger than it. The CDR3 numbers 13 residues from cysteine through phenylalanine. The sequence is cut down to CDR3 DNA, 39 bases in frame from base 1. CDR1 and CDR2, per the germline V gene (reference sequence), are LNHDA and SQIVND. Deletion took 6 bases off V and 3 bases off J, with a span of 9 bases between the germline ends. TCRdb names Illumina HiSeq 2500 as the instrument used. First-strand cDNA was synthesized using Superscript III and a set of TRAV- and TRBV-specific primers, so that both TCRalpha and TCRbeta chains were covered. TCRs were amplified with Phusion for 15 to 25 PCR cycles using a constant-region primer together with the adapter attached to the V primers. The MessageAmp II aRNA Amplification Kit was used to amplify the isolated mRNA, with in vitro transcription run for 15 to 20 hours at 37 degrees C. The Dynabeads mRNA DIRECT Purification Kit was used to isolate the mRNA for TCR sequencing. A second approximately 24-cycle Phusion PCR added indexed Illumina adapters, and products were purified with AMPure XP beads. The published analysis was carried out like this. Custom Perl scripts pooled TCR sequences encoding the same protein, removed out-of-frame sequences and computed each clonotype's abundance. Any TCR sequence supported by only a single read was excluded from analysis. Repertoire metrics included Shannon entropy, Gini index, clonality, richness, and frequency of TCRs shared between repertoires. TCRdb redid the processing of the public reads, applying fastp at Q25 and MiXCR, and retained in-frame beta chains. Entries are consolidated by CDR3 protein sequence, retaining the most common genes and DNA. The V and J calls come from TCRdb's annotation, not from the publication. The sample data list over 65,000 distinct CDR3 sequences, and about 18% of these were observed just once. In total, the top ten clones hold 2.8% of the sample.

The rearranged segments are TRBV19 and TRBJ1-3, with the D gene too uncertain to name. Source: PBMCs, taken before treatment. The TCR sequence derives from a male donor with prostate cancer. The DNA sequence is given as TGTGCCAGTAGGACGGGAATTGGAAACACCATATATTTT. It translates as CASRTGIGNTIYF.